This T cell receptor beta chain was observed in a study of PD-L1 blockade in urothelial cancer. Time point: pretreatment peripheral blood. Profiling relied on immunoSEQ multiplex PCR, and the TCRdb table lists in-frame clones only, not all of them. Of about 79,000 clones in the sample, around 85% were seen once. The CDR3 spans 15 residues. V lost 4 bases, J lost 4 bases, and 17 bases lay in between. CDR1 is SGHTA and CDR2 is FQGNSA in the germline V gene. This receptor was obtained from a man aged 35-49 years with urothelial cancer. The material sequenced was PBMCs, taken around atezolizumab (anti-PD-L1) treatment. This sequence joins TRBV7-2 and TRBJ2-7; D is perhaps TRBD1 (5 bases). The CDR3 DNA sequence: TGTGCCAGCAGCTCTGGTCGACAGACACCATACGAGCAGTACTTC. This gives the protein CASSSGRQTPYEQYF.